These 5 T cell receptor beta chains came from one sample sequenced in a study of T-cell memory formation after mild COVID-19. TCRdb processed the 5' RACE reads anew with MiXCR; each CDR3 protein has one entry. The table has almost 35,000 distinct CDR3 sequences, about 7.7% seen once. Input material: PBMCs or a T cell subset sorted from them (not recorded which). All receptors come from a man aged 18 to 30 who had mild COVID-19 (a few samples of this study predate the infection). Cell type and time point are not known.

The table lists this clonotype with a few counts. The chain combines TRBV23-1 with TRBJ1-2; D gene unclear. TRBV23-1 is an ORF for which the function is uncertain. V dropped 3 bases and J dropped 5 bases, with 13 bases sitting between them. There are 14 residues in the CDR3. CDR3 sequence reads: CASSQLPVRYGYTF. The DNA of the CDR3 is TGCGCCAGCAGTCAGCTCCCCGTCCGATATGGCTACACCTTC.

This clonotype has at least ten counts. The chain couples TRBV7-2 to TRBJ2-3; the D gene could be TRBD1 or TRBD2 (5 bases each). The germline V gene has CDR1 SGHTA and CDR2 FQGNSA. The CDR3 is 17 residues long. V was trimmed by 7 bases and J by 4 bases, leaving 24 bases between them. The CDR3, as DNA: TGTGCCAGCACCCAGATTTCGGGACGCCCAGACGCAGATACGCAGTATTTT. As protein: CASTQISGRPDADTQYF.

This clonotype showed up just a few times. The rearrangement joins TRBV5-4 to TRBJ2-2; D perhaps matches TRBD2 (6 bases). This CDR3 has 16 residues. The germline V gene has CDR1 SGHNT and CDR2 YYREEE (reference sequence). V lost 0 bases and J 2 bases, leaving 11 bases between the germline ends. DNA of the CDR3: TGTGCCAGCAGCTTGGCCGGCGGGGTTAACACCGGGGAGCTGTTTTTT. It codes for CASSLAGGVNTGELFF. The full variable domain, completed using reference TRBV5-4 and TRBJ2-2, is ETGVTQSPTHLIKTRGQQVTLRCSSQSGHNTVSWYQQALGQGPQFIFQYYREEENGRGNFPPRFSGLQFPNYSSELNVNALELDDSALYLCASSLAGGVNTGELFFGEGSRLTVL.

This clonotype was observed many times. This sequence joins TRBV20-1 and TRBJ1-4, with D perhaps matching TRBD1 (6 bases). Deletions cut 8 bases from V and 8 bases from J, with 15 bases between. The germline CDR1 and CDR2 sequences are DFQATT and SNEGSKA (reference sequence). The CDR3 runs to 12 residues. CDR3 region: CSPSQGDEKLFF. The CDR3 nucleotides read TGCAGTCCATCACAGGGTGACGAAAAACTGTTTTTT.

Regarding this clonotype: The germline gene is not matched at one end of the junction; a read error may be the cause. This chain uses TRBV7-9 with TRBJ2-1; 7 nucleotides match TRBD2. CDR3 length equals 14 residues. Germline loops: CDR1 SEHNR, CDR2 FQNEAQ (reference sequence). In DNA form, the CDR3 reads TGTGCCAGCAGCTCGAGGCGGGAGAGCAATGAGCAGTTATTC. Its protein is CASSSRRESNEQLF.